This T cell receptor (beta chain) was retrieved from a study of response to subunit inactivated influenza vaccine. The study's findings and limits: Authors suggested each seasonal influenza vaccination recruits few new T cells.

TCRdb analysed the RT-PCR reads with MiXCR anew, one entry per CDR3 protein. The sample includes around 540,000 distinct CDR3 sequences, approximately 12% of them seen just once. The germline V gene encodes CDR1 SGHTA and CDR2 FQGNSA. This CDR3 comprises 13 residues. This clonotype has only a few counts. As yet, its antigen is unknown. Its ends do not fully match the called genes, so a read error is possible. The J gene is TRBJ1-2, the V gene TRBV7-2, with 8 bases identical to TRBD1. Source: PBMCs from blood, taken on the day of vaccination. The sequence was obtained from a man aged 50 to 59 who received an inactivated influenza vaccine. CDR3 in amino acids: CASSRRMDREVDF. CDR3 DNA: TGTGCCAGCAGCAGGAGAATGGACAGGGAGGTTGATTTC.